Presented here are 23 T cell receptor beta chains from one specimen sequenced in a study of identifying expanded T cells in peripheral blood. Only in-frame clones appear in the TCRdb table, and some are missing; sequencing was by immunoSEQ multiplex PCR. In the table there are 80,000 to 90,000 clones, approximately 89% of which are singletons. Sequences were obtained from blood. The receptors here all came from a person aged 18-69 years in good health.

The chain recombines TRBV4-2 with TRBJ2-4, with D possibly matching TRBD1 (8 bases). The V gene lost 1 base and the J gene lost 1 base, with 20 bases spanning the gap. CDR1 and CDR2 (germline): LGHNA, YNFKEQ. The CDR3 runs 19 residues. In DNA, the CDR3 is TGTGCCAGCAGCCAAGTTCGGTTTCGGGGGGACAGGGCCAAAAACATTCAGTACTTC. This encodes CASSQVRFRGDRAKNIQYF.

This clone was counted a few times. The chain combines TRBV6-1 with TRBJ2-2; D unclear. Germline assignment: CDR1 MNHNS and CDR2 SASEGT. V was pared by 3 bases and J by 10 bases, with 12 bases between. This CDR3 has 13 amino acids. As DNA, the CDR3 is TGTGCCAGCAGTGAGTCCCCACTTTTGGAGCTGTTTTTT. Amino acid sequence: CASSESPLLELFF.

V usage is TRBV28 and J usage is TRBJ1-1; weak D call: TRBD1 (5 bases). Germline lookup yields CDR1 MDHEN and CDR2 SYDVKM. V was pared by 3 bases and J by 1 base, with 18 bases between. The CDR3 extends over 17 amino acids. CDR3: CASSFIPTGTENTEAFF. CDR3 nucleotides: TGTGCCAGCAGTTTCATCCCAACCGGGACCGAGAACACTGAAGCTTTCTTT.

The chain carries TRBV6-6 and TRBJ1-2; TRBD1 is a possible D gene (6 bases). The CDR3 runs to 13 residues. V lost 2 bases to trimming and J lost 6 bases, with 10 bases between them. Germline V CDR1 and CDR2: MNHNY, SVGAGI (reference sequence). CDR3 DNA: TGTGCCAGCAGTTACCCCAGGGGCGATGGCTACACCTTC. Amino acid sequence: CASSYPRGDGYTF.

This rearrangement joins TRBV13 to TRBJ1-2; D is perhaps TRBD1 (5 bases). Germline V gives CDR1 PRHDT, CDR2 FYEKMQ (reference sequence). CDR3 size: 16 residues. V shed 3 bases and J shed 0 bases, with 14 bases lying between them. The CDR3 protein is CASSLVRAVSNYGYTF. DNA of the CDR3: TGTGCCAGCAGCTTGGTCAGGGCCGTCTCTAACTATGGCTACACCTTC.

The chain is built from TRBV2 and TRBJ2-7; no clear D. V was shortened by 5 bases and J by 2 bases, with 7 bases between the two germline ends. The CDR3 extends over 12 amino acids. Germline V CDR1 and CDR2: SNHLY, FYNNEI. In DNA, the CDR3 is TGTGCCAGCAGTTCTACAGCCTACGAGCAGTACTTC. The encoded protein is CASSSTAYEQYF.

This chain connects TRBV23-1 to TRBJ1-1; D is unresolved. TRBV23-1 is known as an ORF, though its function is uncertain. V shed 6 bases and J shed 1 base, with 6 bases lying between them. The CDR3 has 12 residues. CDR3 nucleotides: TGCGCCAGCAGCCATCCGAACACTGAAGCTTTCTTT. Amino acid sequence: CASSHPNTEAFF.

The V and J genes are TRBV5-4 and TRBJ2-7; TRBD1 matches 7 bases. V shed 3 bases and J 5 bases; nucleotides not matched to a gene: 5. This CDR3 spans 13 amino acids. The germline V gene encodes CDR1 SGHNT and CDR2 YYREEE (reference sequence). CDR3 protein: CASSSQGRHEQYF. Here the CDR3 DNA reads TGTGCCAGCAGCTCACAGGGGCGTCACGAGCAGTACTTC.

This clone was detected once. CDR3 in DNA: TGCAGTAGGATTTTGACCTCTATCTATGGCTACACCTTC. Amino acids: CSRILTSIYGYTF. The chain recombines TRBV29-1 with TRBJ1-2; D gene unclear. The CDR3 length is 13 residues. Germline CDR1 is SQVTM and CDR2 is ANQGSEA.

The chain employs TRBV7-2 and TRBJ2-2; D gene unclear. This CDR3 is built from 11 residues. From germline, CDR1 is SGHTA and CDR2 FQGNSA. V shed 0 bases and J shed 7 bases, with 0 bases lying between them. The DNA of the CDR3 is TGTGCCAGCAGCTTAGCCGGGGAGCTGTTTTTT. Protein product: CASSLAGELFF. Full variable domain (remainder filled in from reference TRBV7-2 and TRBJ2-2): GAGVSQSPSNKVTEKGKDVELRCDPISGHTALYWYRQSLGQGLEFLIYFQGNSAPDKSGLPSDRFSAERTGGSVSTLTIQRTQQEDSAVYLCASSLAGELFFGEGSRLTVL.

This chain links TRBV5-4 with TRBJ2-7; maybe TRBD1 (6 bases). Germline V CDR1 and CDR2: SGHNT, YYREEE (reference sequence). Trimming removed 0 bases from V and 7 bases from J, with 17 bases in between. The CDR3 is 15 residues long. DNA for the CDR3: TGTGCCAGCAGCTTGGCCGGGACAAGGTATACAGAGCAGTACTTC. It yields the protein CASSLAGTRYTEQYF.

The CDR3: CASSQEGQPNEKLFF. Written as DNA, the CDR3 is TGCGCCAGCAGCCAAGAGGGACAGCCTAATGAAAAACTGTTTTTT. This chain connects TRBV4-3 to TRBJ1-4; 7 bases are shared with TRBD1. CDR3 length: 15 residues. The junction had 1 base not matched to a gene; V was cut back by 0 bases and J by 3 bases. The germline V gene encodes CDR1 LGHNA and CDR2 YSLEER.

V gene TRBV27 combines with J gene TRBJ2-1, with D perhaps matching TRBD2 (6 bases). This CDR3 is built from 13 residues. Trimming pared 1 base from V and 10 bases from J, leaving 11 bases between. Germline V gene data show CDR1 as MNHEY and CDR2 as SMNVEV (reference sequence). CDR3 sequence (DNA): TGTGCCAGCAGTTTATGGGTGGGAGGCGAGCAGTTCTTC. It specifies CASSLWVGGEQFF.

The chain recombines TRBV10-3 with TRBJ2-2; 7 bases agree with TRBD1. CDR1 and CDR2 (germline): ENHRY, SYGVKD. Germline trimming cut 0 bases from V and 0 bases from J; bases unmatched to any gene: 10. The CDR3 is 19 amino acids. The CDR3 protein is CAISESWTGTPSNTGELFF. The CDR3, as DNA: TGTGCCATCAGTGAGTCGTGGACAGGCACACCCTCGAACACCGGGGAGCTGTTTTTT.

The CDR3 loop is CASSLVVPGGKFNEQFF. CDR3 coding DNA: TGTGCCAGCAGCTTAGTTGTACCGGGGGGCAAATTCAATGAGCAGTTCTTC. V and J are TRBV7-8 and TRBJ2-1; a possible D gene is TRBD2 (7 bases). This CDR3 comprises 17 residues. V was shortened by 1 base and J by 6 bases, with 19 bases between the two germline ends. In germline, CDR1 is SGHVS, CDR2 FQNEAQ.

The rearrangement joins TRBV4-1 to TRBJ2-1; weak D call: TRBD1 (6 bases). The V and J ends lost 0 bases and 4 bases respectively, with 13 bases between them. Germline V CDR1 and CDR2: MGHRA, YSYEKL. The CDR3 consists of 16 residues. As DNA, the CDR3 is TGCGCCAGCAGCCAAGAATTGACAGGCCCTTACAATGAGCAGTTCTTC. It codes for CASSQELTGPYNEQFF.

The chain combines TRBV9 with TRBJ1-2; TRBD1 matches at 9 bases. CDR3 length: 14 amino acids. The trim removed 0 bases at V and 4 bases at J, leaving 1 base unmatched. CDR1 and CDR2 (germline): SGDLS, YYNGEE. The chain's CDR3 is CASSVGDRAYGYTF. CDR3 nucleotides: TGTGCCAGCAGCGTAGGGGACAGGGCCTATGGCTACACCTTC.

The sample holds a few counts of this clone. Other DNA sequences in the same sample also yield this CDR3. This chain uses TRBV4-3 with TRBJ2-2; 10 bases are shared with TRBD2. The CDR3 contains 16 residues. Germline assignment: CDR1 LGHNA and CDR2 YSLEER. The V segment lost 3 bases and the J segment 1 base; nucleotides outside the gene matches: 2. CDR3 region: CASSQASGGNTGELFF. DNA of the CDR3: TGCGCCAGCAGCCAGGCTAGCGGGGGGAACACCGGGGAGCTGTTTTTT.

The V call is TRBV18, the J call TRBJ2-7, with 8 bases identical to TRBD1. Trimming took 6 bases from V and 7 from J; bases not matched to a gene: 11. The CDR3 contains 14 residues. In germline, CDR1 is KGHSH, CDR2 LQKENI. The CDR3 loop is CASSESQGAREQYF. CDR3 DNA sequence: TGTGCCAGCTCCGAGTCCCAGGGGGCTAGGGAGCAGTACTTC.

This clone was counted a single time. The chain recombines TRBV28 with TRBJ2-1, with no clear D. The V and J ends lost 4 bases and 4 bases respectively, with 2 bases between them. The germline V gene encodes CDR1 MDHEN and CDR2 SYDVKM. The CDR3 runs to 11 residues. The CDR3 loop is CASSSYNEQFF. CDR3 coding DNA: TGTGCCAGCAGTTCATACAATGAGCAGTTCTTC. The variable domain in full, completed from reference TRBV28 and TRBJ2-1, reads DVKVTQSSRYLVKRTGEKVFLECVQDMDHENMFWYRQDPGLGLRLIYFSYDVKMKEKGDIPEGYSVSREKKERFSLILESASTNQTSMYLCASSSYNEQFFGPGTRLTVL.

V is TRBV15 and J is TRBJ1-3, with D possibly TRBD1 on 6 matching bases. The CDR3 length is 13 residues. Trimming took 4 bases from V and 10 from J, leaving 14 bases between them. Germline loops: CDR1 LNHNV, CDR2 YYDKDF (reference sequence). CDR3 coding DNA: TGTGCCACCAGCACGCAGGGGAGTCGGACCATATATTTT. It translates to CATSTQGSRTIYF.

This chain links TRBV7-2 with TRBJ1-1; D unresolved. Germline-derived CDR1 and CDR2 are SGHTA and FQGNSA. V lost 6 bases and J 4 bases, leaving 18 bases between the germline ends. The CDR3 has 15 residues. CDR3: CASSRMEGGSTEAFF. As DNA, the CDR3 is TGTGCCAGCAGTCGAATGGAGGGCGGGAGCACTGAAGCTTTCTTT.

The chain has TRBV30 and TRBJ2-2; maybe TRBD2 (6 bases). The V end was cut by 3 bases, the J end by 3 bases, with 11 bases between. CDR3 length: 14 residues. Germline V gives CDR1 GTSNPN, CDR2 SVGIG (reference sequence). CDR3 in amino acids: CAWRPGVDTGELFF. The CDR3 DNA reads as TGTGCCTGGAGACCGGGGGTGGACACCGGGGAGCTGTTTTTT.